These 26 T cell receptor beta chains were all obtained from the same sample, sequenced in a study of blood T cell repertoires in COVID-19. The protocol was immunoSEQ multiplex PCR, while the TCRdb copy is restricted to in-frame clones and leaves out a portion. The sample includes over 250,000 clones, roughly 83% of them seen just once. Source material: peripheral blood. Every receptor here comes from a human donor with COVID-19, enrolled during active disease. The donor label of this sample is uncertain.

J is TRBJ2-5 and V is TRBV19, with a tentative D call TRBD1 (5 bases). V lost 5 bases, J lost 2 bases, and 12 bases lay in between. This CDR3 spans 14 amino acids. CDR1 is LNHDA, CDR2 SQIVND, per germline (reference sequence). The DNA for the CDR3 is TGTGCCAGTAGTTTCGCAGGGTTTCAAGAGACCCAGTACTTC. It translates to CASSFAGFQETQYF.

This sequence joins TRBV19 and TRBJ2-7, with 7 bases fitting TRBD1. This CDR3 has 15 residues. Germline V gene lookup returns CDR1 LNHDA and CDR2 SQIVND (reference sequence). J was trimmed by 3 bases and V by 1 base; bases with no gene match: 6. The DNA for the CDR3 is TGTGCCAGTAGTATAGCTTTCCGGGACAGCTACGAGCAGTACTTC. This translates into CASSIAFRDSYEQYF.

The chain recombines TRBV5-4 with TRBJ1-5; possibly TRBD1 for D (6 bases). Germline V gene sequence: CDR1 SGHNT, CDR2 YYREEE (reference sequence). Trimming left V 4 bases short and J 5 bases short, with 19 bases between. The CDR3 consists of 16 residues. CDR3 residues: CASSRGGQGNDQPQHF. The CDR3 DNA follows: TGTGCCAGCAGCCGAGGCGGGCAGGGGAACGATCAGCCCCAGCATTTT.

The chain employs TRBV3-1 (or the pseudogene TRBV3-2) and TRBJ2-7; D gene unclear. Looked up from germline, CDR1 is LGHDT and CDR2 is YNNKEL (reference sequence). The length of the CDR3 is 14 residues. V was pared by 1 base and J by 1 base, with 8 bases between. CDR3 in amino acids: CASSQVDSSYEQYF. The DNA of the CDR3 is TGTGCCAGCAGCCAAGTAGACTCTTCCTACGAGCAGTACTTC.

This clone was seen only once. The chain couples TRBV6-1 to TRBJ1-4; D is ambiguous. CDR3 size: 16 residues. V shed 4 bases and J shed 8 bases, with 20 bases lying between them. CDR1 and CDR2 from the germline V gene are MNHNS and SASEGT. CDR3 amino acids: CASSGGEATKREKLFF. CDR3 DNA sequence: TGTGCCAGCAGTGGGGGAGAAGCGACAAAGCGGGAAAAACTGTTTTTT.

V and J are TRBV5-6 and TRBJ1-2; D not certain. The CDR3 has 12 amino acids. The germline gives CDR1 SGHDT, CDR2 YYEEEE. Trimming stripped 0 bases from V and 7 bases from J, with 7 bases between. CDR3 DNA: TGTGCCAGCAGCTTGGGAGGGAGTGGCTACACCTTC. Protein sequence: CASSLGGSGYTF.

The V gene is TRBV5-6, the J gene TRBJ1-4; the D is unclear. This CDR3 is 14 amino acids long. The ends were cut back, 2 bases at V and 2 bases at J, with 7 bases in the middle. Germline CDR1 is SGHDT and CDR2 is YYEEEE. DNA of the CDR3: TGTGCCAGCAGCTTACCGCAGACTAATGAAAAACTGTTTTTT. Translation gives CASSLPQTNEKLFF.

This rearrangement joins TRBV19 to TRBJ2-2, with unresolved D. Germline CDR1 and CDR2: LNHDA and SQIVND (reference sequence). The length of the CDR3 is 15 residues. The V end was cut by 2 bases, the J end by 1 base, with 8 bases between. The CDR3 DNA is TGTGCCAGTAGTATATTGTCTTTGAACACCGGGGAGCTGTTTTTT. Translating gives CASSILSLNTGELFF.

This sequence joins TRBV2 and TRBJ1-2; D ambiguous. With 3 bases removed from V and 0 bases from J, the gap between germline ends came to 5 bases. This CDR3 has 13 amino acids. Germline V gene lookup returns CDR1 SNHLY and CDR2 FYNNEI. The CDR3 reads CASSDSANYGYTF. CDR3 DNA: TGTGCCAGCAGTGACAGCGCTAACTATGGCTACACCTTC.

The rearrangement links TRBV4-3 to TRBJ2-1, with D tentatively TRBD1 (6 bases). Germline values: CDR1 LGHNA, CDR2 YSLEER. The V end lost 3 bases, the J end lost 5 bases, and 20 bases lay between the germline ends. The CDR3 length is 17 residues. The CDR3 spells CASSQAATGLVDNEQFF. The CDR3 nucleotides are TGCGCCAGCAGCCAGGCTGCCACAGGGCTGGTTGACAATGAGCAGTTCTTC.

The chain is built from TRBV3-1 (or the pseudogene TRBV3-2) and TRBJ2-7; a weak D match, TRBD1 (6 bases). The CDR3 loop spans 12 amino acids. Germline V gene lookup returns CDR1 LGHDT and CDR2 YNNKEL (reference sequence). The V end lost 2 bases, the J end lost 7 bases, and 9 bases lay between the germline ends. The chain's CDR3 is CASSQRTGEQYF. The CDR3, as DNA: TGTGCCAGCAGCCAACGAACAGGGGAGCAGTACTTC.

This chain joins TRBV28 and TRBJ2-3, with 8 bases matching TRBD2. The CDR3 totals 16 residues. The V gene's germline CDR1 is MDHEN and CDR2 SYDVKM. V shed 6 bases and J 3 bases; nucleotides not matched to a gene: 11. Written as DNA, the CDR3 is TGTGCCAGCAGGACTCCCAGCGGGAGTGGGACAGATACGCAGTATTTT. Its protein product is CASRTPSGSGTDTQYF.

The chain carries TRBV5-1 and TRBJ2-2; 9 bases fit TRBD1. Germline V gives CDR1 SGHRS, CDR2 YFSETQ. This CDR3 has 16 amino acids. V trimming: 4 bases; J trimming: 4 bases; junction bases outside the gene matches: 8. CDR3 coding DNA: TGCGCCAGCAGCCCCCGGACAGGGGTCACCACCGGGGAGCTGTTTTTT. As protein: CASSPRTGVTTGELFF. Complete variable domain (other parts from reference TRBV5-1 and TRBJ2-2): KAGVTQTPRYLIKTRGQQVTLSCSPISGHRSVSWYQQTPGQGLQFLFEYFSETQRNKGNFPGRFSGRQFSNSRSEMNVSTLELGDSALYLCASSPRTGVTTGELFFGEGSRLTVL.

The CDR3, as DNA: TGCGCCAGCAGCGCCTGGGGGCGGGAGCAACCAGATACGCAGTATTTT. Its translation: CASSAWGREQPDTQYF. V is TRBV5-1 and J is TRBJ2-3; possibly TRBD2 for D (7 bases). Looked up from germline, CDR1 is SGHRS and CDR2 is YFSETQ. The CDR3 loop spans 16 amino acids. The ends were cut back, 4 bases at V and 4 bases at J, with 19 bases in the middle.

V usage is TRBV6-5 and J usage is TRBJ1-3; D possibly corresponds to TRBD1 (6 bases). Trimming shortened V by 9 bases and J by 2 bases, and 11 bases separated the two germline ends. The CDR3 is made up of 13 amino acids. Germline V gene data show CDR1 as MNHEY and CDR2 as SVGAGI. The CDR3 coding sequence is TGTGCCAGTTGGGGGGGGCCTGGAAACACCATATATTTT. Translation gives CASWGGPGNTIYF.

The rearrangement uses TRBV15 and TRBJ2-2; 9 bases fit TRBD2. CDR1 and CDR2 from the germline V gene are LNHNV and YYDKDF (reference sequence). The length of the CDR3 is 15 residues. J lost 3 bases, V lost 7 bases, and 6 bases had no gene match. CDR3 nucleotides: TGTGCCACCAAGCGCGGGAGGGCCGACACCGGGGAGCTGTTTTTT. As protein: CATKRGRADTGELFF.

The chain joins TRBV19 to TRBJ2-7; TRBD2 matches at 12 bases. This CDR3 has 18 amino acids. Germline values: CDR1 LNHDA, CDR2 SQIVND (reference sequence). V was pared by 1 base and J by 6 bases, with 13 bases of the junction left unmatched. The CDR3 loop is CASSIGSGSSGRAFEQYF. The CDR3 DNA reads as TGTGCCAGTAGTATAGGGAGTGGTTCTAGCGGGAGGGCCTTCGAGCAGTACTTC.

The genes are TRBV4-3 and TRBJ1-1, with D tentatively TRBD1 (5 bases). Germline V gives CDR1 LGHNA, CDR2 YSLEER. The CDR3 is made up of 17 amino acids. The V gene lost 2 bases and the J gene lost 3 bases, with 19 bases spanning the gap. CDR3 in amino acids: CASSQWAARGRDTEAFF. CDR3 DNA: TGCGCCAGCAGCCAATGGGCCGCGCGGGGGAGGGACACTGAAGCTTTCTTT.

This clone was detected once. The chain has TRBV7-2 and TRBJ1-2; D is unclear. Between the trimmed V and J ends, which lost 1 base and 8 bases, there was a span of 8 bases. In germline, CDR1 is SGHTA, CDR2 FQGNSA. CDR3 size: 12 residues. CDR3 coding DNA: TGTGCCAGCAGCTTAGGCCCGGGGGGCTACACCTTC. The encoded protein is CASSLGPGGYTF. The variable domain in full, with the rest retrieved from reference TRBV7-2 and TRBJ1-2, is GAGVSQSPSNKVTEKGKDVELRCDPISGHTALYWYRQSLGQGLEFLIYFQGNSAPDKSGLPSDRFSAERTGGSVSTLTIQRTQQEDSAVYLCASSLGPGGYTFGSGTRLTVV.

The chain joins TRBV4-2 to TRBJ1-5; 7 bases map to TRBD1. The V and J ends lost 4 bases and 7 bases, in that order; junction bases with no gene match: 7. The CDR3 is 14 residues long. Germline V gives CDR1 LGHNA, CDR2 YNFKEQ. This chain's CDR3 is CASSPAGGVQPQHF. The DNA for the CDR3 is TGTGCCAGCAGCCCCGCAGGGGGAGTCCAGCCCCAGCATTTT.

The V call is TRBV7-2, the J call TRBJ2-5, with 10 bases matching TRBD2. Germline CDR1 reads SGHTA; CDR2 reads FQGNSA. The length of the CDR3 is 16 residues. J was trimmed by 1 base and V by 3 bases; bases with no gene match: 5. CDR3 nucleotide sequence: TGTGCCAGCAGCTTCCTAGCGGGAGCTACCCAAGAGACCCAGTACTTC. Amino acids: CASSFLAGATQETQYF.

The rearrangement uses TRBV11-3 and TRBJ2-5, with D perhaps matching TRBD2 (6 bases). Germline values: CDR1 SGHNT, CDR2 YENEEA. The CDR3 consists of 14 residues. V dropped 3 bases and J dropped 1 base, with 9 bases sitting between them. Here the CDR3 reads CASSLSGSQETQYF. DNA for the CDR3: TGTGCCAGCAGCTTGAGCGGGTCCCAAGAGACCCAGTACTTC.

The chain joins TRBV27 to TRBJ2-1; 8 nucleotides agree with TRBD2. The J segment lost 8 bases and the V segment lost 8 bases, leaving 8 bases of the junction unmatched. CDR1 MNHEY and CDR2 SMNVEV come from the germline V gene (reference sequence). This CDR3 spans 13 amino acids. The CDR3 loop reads CASGLAGFHEQFF. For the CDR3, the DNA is TGTGCCAGCGGATTAGCGGGATTCCATGAGCAGTTCTTC.

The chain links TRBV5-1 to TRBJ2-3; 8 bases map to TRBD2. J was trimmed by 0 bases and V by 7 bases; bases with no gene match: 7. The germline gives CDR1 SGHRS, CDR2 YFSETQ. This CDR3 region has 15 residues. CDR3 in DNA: TGCGCCAGCCTACTAGCGGCTCCTAGCACAGATACGCAGTATTTT. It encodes CASLLAAPSTDTQYF.

CDR3 nucleotide sequence: TGTGCCAGCAGCTTCGGACTCAAGGTTGGGGATGGCTACACCTTC. This encodes CASSFGLKVGDGYTF. The rearrangement joins TRBV7-2 to TRBJ1-2; D call uncertain. Germline V gene sequence: CDR1 SGHTA, CDR2 FQGNSA. There are 15 residues in the CDR3. Trimming removed 3 bases at V and 6 bases at J, with 17 bases between.

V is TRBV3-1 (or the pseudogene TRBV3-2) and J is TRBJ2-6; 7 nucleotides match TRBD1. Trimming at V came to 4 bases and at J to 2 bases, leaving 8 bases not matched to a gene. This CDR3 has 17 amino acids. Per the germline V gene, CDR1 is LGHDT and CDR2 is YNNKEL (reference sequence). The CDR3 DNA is TGTGCCAGCAGCCCCCCAAAGACAGGGCCTGGGGCCAACGTCCTGACTTTC. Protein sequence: CASSPPKTGPGANVLTF.